The clone carrying this T cell receptor (beta chain) was seen a handful of times. The antigen is not known. Building the TCR beta libraries relied on iRepertoire HTBI primers, and CDR3 regions underwent Arm-PCR. Each CDR3 protein is one row after TCRdb ran MiXCR on the multiplex PCR reads. The table has under 450,000 distinct CDR3 sequences, under 20% seen once. Germline CDR1 and CDR2: MDHEN and SYDVKM. V shed 2 bases and J shed 5 bases, with 13 bases lying between them. CDR3 length equals 15 residues. This entry belongs to a study of regulatory T cells in long-lasting Graves disease. Stated time point: newly diagnosed GD, antithyroid drugs for less than 3 months. RNA isolated from PBMCs was used to make the TCR library. Study outcomes and limitations: Compared with new cases, persistent Graves' patients showed reduced TCR diversity. The researchers studied only peripheral blood, not thyroid tissue. TRBV28 was favored in persistent disease, as were TRBJ1-2 and TRBJ2-5.

These data were also reused for a study on T cells in Graves' hyperthyroidism and ophthalmopathy.

The sample consisted of peripheral blood mononuclear cells (PBMCs), taken at new diagnosis, from a patient treated with antithyroid drugs. The chain uses TRBV28 and TRBJ1-5; possible D gene TRBD1, 5 bases. The TCR sequence derives from a woman aged 18-29 years with Graves disease. This CDR3 is CASSLQPGAHQPQHF. CDR3 sequence (DNA): TGTGCCAGCAGTTTACAGCCTGGGGCGCATCAGCCCCAGCATTTT.